A selection of T cell receptor beta chains follows, all from one sample in a study of T-cell reconstitution after alpha-beta-depleted transplantation in children. TCRdb itself ran the PCR reads through MiXCR, one entry per CDR3 protein. The sample shows 800,000 to 1,000,000 distinct CDR3 sequences, 25% to 35% of them seen only once. The sample in question was PBMCs, mostly from graft donor cells, obtained 360 days after TCRalphabeta/CD19-depleted stem cell transplant. Source of these receptors: a boy younger than two who had a stem cell transplant for SCID, so the T cells may come from the graft donor. CDR3s include the opening cysteine and the closing phenylalanine or tryptophan. Each record gives: V gene, J gene, CDR3 protein.

v_gene: TRBV5-1; j_gene: TRBJ2-7; CDR3aa: CASSLSPGALNEQYF
v_gene: TRBV25-1; j_gene: TRBJ1-2; CDR3aa: CASSESRGDGYTF
v_gene: TRBV28; j_gene: TRBJ2-5; CDR3aa: CASSPYSGETQYF
v_gene: TRBV6-5; j_gene: TRBJ1-2; CDR3aa: CASSYRGGWVYGYTF
v_gene: TRBV10-3; j_gene: TRBJ1-1; CDR3aa: CAISEVVGGSEAFF
v_gene: TRBV25-1; j_gene: TRBJ2-3; CDR3aa: CASSDVWRGGGADTQYF
v_gene: TRBV7-2; j_gene: TRBJ2-1; CDR3aa: CASSLDNTYNEQFF
v_gene: TRBV5-6; j_gene: TRBJ2-1; CDR3aa: CASSLGLDTNEQFF
v_gene: TRBV4-2; j_gene: TRBJ2-3; CDR3aa: CASSQDNGRAWYTDTQYF
v_gene: TRBV12-3/TRBV12-4; j_gene: TRBJ2-3; CDR3aa: CASSLRASSTDTQYF
v_gene: TRBV24-1; j_gene: TRBJ2-3; CDR3aa: CATSAQKAGRGTDTQYF
v_gene: TRBV12-3/TRBV12-4; j_gene: TRBJ2-5; CDR3aa: CASSLASFTRAAQETQYF
v_gene: TRBV12-3/TRBV12-4; j_gene: TRBJ2-1; CDR3aa: CASSSSGLAVSIEQFF
v_gene: TRBV7-8; j_gene: TRBJ2-7; CDR3aa: CASSSDSPYEQYF
v_gene: TRBV5-6; j_gene: TRBJ2-7; CDR3aa: CASSPSLGGTYEQYF
v_gene: TRBV10-3; j_gene: TRBJ2-5; CDR3aa: CATGPQETQYF
v_gene: TRBV7-3; j_gene: TRBJ1-1; CDR3aa: CASSPGYTEAFF
v_gene: TRBV10-3; j_gene: TRBJ2-7; CDR3aa: CAISEWARPGEQYF
v_gene: TRBV7-9; j_gene: TRBJ2-1; CDR3aa: CASNGRGMSNEQFF
v_gene: TRBV2; j_gene: TRBJ2-3; CDR3aa: CASSQHSIRGADTQYF
v_gene: TRBV20-1; j_gene: TRBJ1-4; CDR3aa: CSARDGNNEKLFF
v_gene: TRBV2; j_gene: TRBJ2-5; CDR3aa: CASSEGGQGLQETQYF
v_gene: TRBV5-1; j_gene: TRBJ2-3; CDR3aa: CASSLAIGLHTDTQYF
v_gene: TRBV12-3/TRBV12-4; j_gene: TRBJ1-1; CDR3aa: CASSFKGIWAEAFF
v_gene: TRBV5-1; j_gene: TRBJ1-5; CDR3aa: CASSAAGGGGQPQHF
v_gene: TRBV7-2; j_gene: TRBJ2-3; CDR3aa: CASSFPPNTDTQYF
v_gene: TRBV7-8; j_gene: TRBJ1-2; CDR3aa: CASSLVVNYGYTF
v_gene: TRBV28; j_gene: TRBJ2-5; CDR3aa: CASSLTLVEETQYF
v_gene: TRBV12-3/TRBV12-4; j_gene: TRBJ2-7; CDR3aa: CASSFSVAAHEQYF
v_gene: TRBV6-5; j_gene: TRBJ1-5; CDR3aa: CASSYSQVQPQHF
v_gene: TRBV7-2; j_gene: TRBJ2-3; CDR3aa: CASTLTRGTDTQYF
v_gene: TRBV7-2; j_gene: TRBJ2-1; CDR3aa: CASSLDRNNNEQFF
v_gene: TRBV7-9; j_gene: TRBJ1-1; CDR3aa: CASNRGQGLTGAFF
v_gene: TRBV20-1; j_gene: TRBJ2-7; CDR3aa: CSGWTGVAYEQYF
v_gene: TRBV29-1; j_gene: TRBJ2-1; CDR3aa: CSVDYYRGNRYNEQFF
v_gene: TRBV5-1; j_gene: TRBJ2-1; CDR3aa: CASSVDRGNNEQFF
v_gene: TRBV29-1; j_gene: TRBJ1-1; CDR3aa: CSSHGGLNTEAFF
v_gene: TRBV6-1; j_gene: TRBJ2-7; CDR3aa: CASSEILRQDYEQYF
v_gene: TRBV20-1; j_gene: TRBJ1-1; CDR3aa: CSARDHRGNTEAFF
v_gene: TRBV7-9; j_gene: TRBJ2-7; CDR3aa: CASSLESGEQYF
v_gene: TRBV25-1; j_gene: TRBJ2-7; CDR3aa: CASSVSLKTYEQYF
v_gene: TRBV12-3/TRBV12-4; j_gene: TRBJ2-4; CDR3aa: CASSPGPGKAKNIQYF
v_gene: TRBV5-1; j_gene: TRBJ2-1; CDR3aa: CASSLAPTKLAGGRYNEQFF
v_gene: TRBV5-1; j_gene: TRBJ2-2; CDR3aa: CASTSREAGELFF
v_gene: TRBV6-1; j_gene: TRBJ2-3; CDR3aa: CASSRDSRGGTQYF
v_gene: TRBV7-8; j_gene: TRBJ2-1; CDR3aa: CASSLAPLAGGPYSYNEQFF
v_gene: TRBV20-1; j_gene: TRBJ2-3; CDR3aa: CSAGVGSTDTQYF
v_gene: TRBV20-1; j_gene: TRBJ1-1; CDR3aa: CSALPDRVSTEAFF